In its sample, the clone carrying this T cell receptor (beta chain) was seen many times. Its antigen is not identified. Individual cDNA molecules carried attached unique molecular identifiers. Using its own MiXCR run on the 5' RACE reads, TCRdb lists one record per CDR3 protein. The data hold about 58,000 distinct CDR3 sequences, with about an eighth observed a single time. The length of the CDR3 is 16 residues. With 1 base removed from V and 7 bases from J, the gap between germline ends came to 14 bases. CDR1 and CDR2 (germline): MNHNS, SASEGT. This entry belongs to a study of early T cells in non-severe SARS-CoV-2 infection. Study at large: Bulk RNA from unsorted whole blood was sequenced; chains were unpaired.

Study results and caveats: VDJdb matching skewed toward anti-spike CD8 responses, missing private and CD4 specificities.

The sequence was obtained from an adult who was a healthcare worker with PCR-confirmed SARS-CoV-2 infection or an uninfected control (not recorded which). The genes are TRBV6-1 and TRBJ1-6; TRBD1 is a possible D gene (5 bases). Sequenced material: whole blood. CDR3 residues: CASSEGDDIWNSPLHF. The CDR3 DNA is TGTGCCAGCAGTGAAGGGGACGATATTTGGAATTCACCCCTCCACTTT.